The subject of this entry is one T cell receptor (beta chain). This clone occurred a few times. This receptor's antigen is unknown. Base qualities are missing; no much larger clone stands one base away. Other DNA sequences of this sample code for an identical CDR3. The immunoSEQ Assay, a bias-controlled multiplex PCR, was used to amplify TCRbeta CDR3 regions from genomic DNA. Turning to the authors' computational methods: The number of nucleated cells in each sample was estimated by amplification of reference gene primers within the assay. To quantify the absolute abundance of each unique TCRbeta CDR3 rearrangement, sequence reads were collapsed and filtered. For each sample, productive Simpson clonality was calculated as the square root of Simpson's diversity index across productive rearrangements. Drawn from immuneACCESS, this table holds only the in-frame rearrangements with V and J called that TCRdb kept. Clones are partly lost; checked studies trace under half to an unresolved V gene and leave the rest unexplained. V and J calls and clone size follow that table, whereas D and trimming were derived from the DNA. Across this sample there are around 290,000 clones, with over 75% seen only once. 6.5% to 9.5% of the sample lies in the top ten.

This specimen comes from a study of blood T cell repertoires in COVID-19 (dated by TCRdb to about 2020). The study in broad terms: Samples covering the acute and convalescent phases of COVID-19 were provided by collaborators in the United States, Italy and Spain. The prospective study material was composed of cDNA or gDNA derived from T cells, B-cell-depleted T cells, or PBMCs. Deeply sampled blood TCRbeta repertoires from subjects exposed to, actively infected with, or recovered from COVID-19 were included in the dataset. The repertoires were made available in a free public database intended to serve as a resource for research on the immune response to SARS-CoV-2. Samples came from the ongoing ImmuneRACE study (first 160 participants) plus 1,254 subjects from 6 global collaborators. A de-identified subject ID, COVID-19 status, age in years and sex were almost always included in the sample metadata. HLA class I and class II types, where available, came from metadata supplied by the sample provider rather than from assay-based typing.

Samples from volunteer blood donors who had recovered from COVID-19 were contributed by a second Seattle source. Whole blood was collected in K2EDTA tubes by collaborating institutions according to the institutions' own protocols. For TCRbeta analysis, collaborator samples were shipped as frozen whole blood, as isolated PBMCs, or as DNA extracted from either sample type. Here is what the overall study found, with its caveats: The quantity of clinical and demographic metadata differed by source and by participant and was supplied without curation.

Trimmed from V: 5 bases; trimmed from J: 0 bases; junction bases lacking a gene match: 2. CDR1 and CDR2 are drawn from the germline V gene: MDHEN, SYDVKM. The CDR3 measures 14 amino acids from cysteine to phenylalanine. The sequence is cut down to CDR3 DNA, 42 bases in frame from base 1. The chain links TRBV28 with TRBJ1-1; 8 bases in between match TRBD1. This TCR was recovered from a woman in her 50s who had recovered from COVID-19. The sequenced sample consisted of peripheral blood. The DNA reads TGTGCCAGCAGTCTGGGACAGGTGAACACTGAAGCTTTCTTT. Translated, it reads CASSLGQVNTEAFF.